This T cell receptor (beta chain) was retrieved from a study of beta chain features in type 1 diabetes. Overall study results and limits: Shortening that was moderate but significant affected the TCRB CDR3s of Type 1 diabetes patients in all four CD4+ subsets.

This CDR3 is 14 amino acids long. CDR1 MNHEY and CDR2 SVGAGI come from the germline V gene. The V end lost 0 bases, the J end lost 4 bases, and 8 bases lay between the germline ends. A remark on this clone: The target antigen is unknown.

Expressed TCRB transcripts got sequenced, as all isolated RNA was reverse transcribed. Clones were read by immunoSEQ multiplex PCR, and TCRdb kept only the in-frame ones, dropping some. The sample comprises hundreds of thousands of clones, about an eighth of which are singletons, and approximately 0.043% rests with the top ten. The source of this sequence is a man between 18 and 35 years old with type 1 diabetes. The gene calls are TRBV6-5 and TRBJ2-3; no reliable D call. The sample consisted of naive CD4+ T cells from blood. The CDR3 sequence: CASSYSRRPDTQYF. In DNA, the CDR3 is TGTGCCAGCAGTTACTCGAGGCGGCCAGATACGCAGTATTTT.